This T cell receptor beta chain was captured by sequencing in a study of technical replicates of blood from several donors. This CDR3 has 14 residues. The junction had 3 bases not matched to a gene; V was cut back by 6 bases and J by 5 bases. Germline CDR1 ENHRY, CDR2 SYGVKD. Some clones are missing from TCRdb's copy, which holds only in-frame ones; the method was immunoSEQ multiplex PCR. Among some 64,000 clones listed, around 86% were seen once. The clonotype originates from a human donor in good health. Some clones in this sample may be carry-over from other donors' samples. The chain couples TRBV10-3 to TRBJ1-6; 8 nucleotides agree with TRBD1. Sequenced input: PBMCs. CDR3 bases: TGTGCCATCAGCCTGACAGGGGATAATTCACCCCTCCACTTT. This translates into CAISLTGDNSPLHF.